This T cell receptor (beta chain) was identified in a study of shared clonotypes between healthy human individuals. Study summary: Aged 18 to 49, the donors were two women and a few men. General study points: Investigators collected only blood, and repertoires in tissues likely differ.

Turning to this clone: Its antigen is not identified.

Naive CD8 cells lacked CD45RO and underwent positive selection for CCR7, leaving out terminally differentiated effector memory CD45RA+ cells. Donation came from healthy HIV-negative adults that had no recent acute infections or vaccinations. Germline-derived CDR1 and CDR2 are SGHVS and FQNEAQ. The CDR3 extends over 15 amino acids. V lost 5 bases and J 3 bases, leaving 17 bases between the germline ends. The genomic DNA of each subset was split evenly across several immunoSEQ plates. Produced via immunoSEQ multiplex PCR; TCRdb's table is partial and in-frame only. The table has around 560,000 clones, approximately 96% seen once.

The specimen sequenced was naive CD8+ T cells sorted from blood. This chain connects TRBV7-8 to TRBJ2-7, with D possibly TRBD2 on 6 matching bases. The receptor was isolated from a young woman in good health. The CDR3 nucleotides are TGTGCCAGCAGCCCTAGTCTGGGAGGCCACTACGAGCAGTACTTC. Translation: CASSPSLGGHYEQYF.